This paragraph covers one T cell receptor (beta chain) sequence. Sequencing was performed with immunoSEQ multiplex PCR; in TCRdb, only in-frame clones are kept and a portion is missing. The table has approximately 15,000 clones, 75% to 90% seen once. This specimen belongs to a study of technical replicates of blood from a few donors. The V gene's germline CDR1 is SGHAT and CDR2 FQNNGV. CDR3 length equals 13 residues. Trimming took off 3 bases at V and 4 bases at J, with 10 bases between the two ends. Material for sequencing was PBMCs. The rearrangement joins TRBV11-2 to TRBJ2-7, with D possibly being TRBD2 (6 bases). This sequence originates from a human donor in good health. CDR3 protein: CASSFSGSYEQYF. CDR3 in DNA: TGTGCCAGCAGCTTCTCCGGGAGTTACGAGCAGTACTTC.